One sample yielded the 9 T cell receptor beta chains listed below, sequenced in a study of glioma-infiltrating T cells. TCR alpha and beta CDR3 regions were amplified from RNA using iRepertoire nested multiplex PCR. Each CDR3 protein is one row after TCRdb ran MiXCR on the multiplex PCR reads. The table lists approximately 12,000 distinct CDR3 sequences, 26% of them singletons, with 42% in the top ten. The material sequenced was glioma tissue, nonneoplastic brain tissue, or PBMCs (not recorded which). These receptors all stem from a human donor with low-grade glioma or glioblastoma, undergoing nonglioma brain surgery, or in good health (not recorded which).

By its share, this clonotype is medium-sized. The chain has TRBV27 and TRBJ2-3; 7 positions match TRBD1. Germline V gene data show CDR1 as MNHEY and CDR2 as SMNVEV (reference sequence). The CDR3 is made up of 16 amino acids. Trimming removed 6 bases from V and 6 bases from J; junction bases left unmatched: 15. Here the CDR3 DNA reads TGTGCCAGCAGCCCCCGACAGGGCCTAGTGGGTGATACGCAGTATTTT. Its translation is CASSPRQGLVGDTQYF.

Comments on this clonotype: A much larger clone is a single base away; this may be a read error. CDR3 loop: CASSREEGLNTKAFF. The CDR3, as DNA: TGTGCCAGCAGCCGAGAGGAGGGCCTGAACACTAAAGCTTTCTTT. This chain uses TRBV7-9 with TRBJ1-1; D is unclear. The CDR3 is 15 amino acids. Germline-derived CDR1 and CDR2 are SEHNR and FQNEAQ (reference sequence).

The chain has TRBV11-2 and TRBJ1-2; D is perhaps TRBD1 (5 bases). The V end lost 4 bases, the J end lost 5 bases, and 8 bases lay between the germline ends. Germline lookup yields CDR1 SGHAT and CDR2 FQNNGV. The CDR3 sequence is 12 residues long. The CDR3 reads CASSSEGYGYTF. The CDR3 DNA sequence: TGTGCCAGCAGCTCAGAGGGGTATGGCTACACCTTC.

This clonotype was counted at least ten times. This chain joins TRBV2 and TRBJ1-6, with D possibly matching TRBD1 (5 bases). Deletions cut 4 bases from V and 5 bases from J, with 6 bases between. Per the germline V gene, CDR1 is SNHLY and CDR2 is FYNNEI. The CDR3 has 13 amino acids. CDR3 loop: CASSGQNNSPLHF. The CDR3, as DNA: TGTGCCAGCAGTGGACAGAATAATTCACCCCTCCACTTT.

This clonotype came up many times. The CDR3 region has the DNA TGTGCCAGCACCCAAAGGGGGGAATATCAGCCCCAGCATTTT. Translation: CASTQRGEYQPQHF. The V gene is TRBV6-1, the J gene TRBJ1-5, with D tentatively TRBD1 (6 bases). The CDR3 consists of 14 residues. CDR1 and CDR2 from the germline V gene are MNHNS and SASEGT. V lost 7 bases to trimming and J lost 5 bases, with 15 bases between them.

The CDR3 DNA reads as TGTGCCTGGAGTTTCGACAGATTGGATGGCTACACCTTC. Protein product: CAWSFDRLDGYTF. This chain joins TRBV30 and TRBJ1-2; tentative D call: TRBD1 (5 bases). Per germline, CDR1 GTSNPN and CDR2 SVGIG (reference sequence). Deletions cut 2 bases from V and 6 bases from J, with 13 bases between. The CDR3 contains 13 residues.

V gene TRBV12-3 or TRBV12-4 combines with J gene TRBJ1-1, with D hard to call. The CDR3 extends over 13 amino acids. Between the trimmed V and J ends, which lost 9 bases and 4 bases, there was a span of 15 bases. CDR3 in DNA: TGTGCCAGAAGTGAAGCGGGCGGCACTGAAGCTTTCTTT. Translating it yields CARSEAGGTEAFF.

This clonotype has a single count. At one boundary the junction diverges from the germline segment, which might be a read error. CDR3 sequence (DNA): TGCGGCGTTTACAAAACAGAGAACACTGAAGCTTTCTTT. It encodes CGVYKTENTEAFF. This chain uses TRBV29-1 with TRBJ1-1, with D unclear. This CDR3 comprises 13 residues. The germline V gene has CDR1 SQVTM and CDR2 ANQGSEA.

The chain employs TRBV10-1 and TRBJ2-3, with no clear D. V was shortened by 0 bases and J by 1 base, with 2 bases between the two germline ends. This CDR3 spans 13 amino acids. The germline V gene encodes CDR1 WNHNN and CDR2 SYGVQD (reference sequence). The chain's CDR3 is CASSESGTDTQYF. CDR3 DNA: TGCGCCAGCAGTGAGTCGGGCACAGATACGCAGTATTTT.